Shown below are 17 T cell receptor beta chains from a single sample sequenced in a study of T-cell memory formation after mild COVID-19. TCRdb re-analysed the 5' RACE reads in MiXCR, keeping a single row per CDR3 protein. In the table there are 300,000 to 350,000 distinct CDR3 sequences, just under 20% of which are singletons. The sequenced material came from PBMCs or a T cell subset sorted from them (not recorded which). Receptor source: a man aged 18 to 29 who had mild COVID-19 (a few samples of this study predate the infection). Cell type and time point are not known.

The V call is TRBV5-1, the J call TRBJ1-1; 9 bases line up with TRBD1. V shed 2 bases, J shed 4 bases, and the junction held 12 bases outside the gene matches. The CDR3 covers 17 residues. In germline, CDR1 is SGHRS, CDR2 YFSETQ. The CDR3 region is CASSFRDRAGEGTEAFF. The CDR3 nucleotides read TGCGCCAGCAGCTTCCGGGACAGGGCGGGAGAGGGCACTGAAGCTTTCTTT.

The chain combines TRBV10-2 with TRBJ2-3; a weak D match, TRBD1 (6 bases). V dropped 4 bases and J dropped 0 bases, with 14 bases sitting between them. This CDR3 region has 16 residues. From germline, CDR1 is WSHSY and CDR2 SAAADI. This chain's CDR3 is CASSVLGDTSTDTQYF. The CDR3 region has the DNA TGCGCCAGCAGTGTGTTAGGGGACACCAGCACAGATACGCAGTATTTT.

In this sample, this clonotype turned up a few times. This chain uses TRBV9 with TRBJ1-3, with D unresolved. Germline CDR1 reads SGDLS; CDR2 reads YYNGEE. CDR3 size: 18 residues. V lost 4 bases to trimming and J lost 2 bases, with 22 bases between them. The CDR3 DNA reads TGTGCCAGCAGCTCACAGCCCGGAGCGGGATCCGCTGGAAACACCATATATTTT. Protein: CASSSQPGAGSAGNTIYF.

This clonotype showed up just a few times. The genes are TRBV7-9 and TRBJ2-3; D is tentatively TRBD1 or TRBD2 (6 bases each). The germline gives CDR1 SEHNR, CDR2 FQNEAQ (reference sequence). V was trimmed by 5 bases and J by 1 base, leaving 13 bases between them. The CDR3 consists of 15 residues. CDR3 sequence (DNA): TGTGCCAGCAGCGTACCCGGGGGCCGCACAGATACGCAGTATTTT. Residues: CASSVPGGRTDTQYF. Full variable domain (outside the CDR3, taken from reference TRBV7-9 and TRBJ2-3): DTGVSQNPRHKITKRGQNVTFRCDPISEHNRLYWYRQTLGQGPEFLTYFQNEAQLEKSRLLSDRFSAERPKGSFSTLEIQRTEQGDSAMYLCASSVPGGRTDTQYFGPGTRLTVL.

The chain recombines TRBV7-9 with TRBJ1-1; TRBD1 aligns across 10 bases. The germline gives CDR1 SEHNR, CDR2 FQNEAQ (reference sequence). J was trimmed by 5 bases and V by 2 bases; bases with no gene match: 5. The CDR3 loop spans 15 amino acids. CDR3 region: CASSLRTGGRTEAFF. The CDR3 region has the DNA TGTGCCAGCAGCTTACGGACAGGGGGAAGGACTGAAGCTTTCTTT. Variable domain in full (rest from reference TRBV7-9 and TRBJ1-1): DTGVSQNPRHKITKRGQNVTFRCDPISEHNRLYWYRQTLGQGPEFLTYFQNEAQLEKSRLLSDRFSAERPKGSFSTLEIQRTEQGDSAMYLCASSLRTGGRTEAFFGQGTRLTVV.

This clonotype was picked up a small number of times. The gene calls are TRBV7-9 and TRBJ2-7; D could derive from TRBD1 or TRBD2 (5 bases each). Germline CDR1 reads SEHNR; CDR2 reads FQNEAQ (reference sequence). The CDR3 consists of 16 residues. Between the trimmed V and J ends, which lost 5 bases and 2 bases, there was a span of 19 bases. CDR3 sequence reads: CASSRLTGPIPYEQYV. The DNA for the CDR3 is TGTGCCAGCAGCCGCTTAACGGGGCCAATACCCTACGAGCAGTACGTC.

This clonotype turned up a few times. The V and J genes are TRBV19 and TRBJ1-2; D not certain. Trimming took 5 bases from V and 10 from J, leaving 14 bases between them. Germline CDR1 and CDR2: LNHDA and SQIVND (reference sequence). The CDR3 runs to 12 residues. The CDR3 spells CASSFQLNLYTF. CDR3 DNA: TGTGCCAGTAGTTTCCAGTTAAACCTCTACACCTTC.

This chain links TRBV21-1 with TRBJ2-7. TRBV21-1 is listed as a pseudogene. This CDR3 comprises 15 residues. CDR3 region: CASSTSYRSSYEQYV. The CDR3 coding sequence is TGTGCCAGCAGCACATCCTACCGGAGCTCCTACGAGCAGTACGTC.

V is TRBV5-8 and J is TRBJ2-7; D not resolved. CDR1 is SGHTS and CDR2 is YDEGEE in the germline V gene. The CDR3 consists of 14 residues. The V and J ends lost 1 base and 0 bases respectively, with 8 bases between them. The CDR3 spells CASSLRADSYEQYV. CDR3 nucleotide sequence: TGTGCCAGCAGCTTGAGGGCGGACTCCTACGAGCAGTACGTC.

The chain employs TRBV6-1 and TRBJ2-3, with 8 nucleotides matching TRBD1. Germline assignment: CDR1 MNHNS and CDR2 SASEGT. J gave up 4 bases and V 3 bases, and 3 bases lay outside the gene matches. The CDR3 covers 14 residues. This CDR3 is CASSELQGADTQYF. The CDR3 nucleotides are TGTGCCAGCAGTGAGCTACAGGGGGCAGATACGCAGTATTTT.

This clonotype has just a few counts. This chain links TRBV29-1 with TRBJ2-5, with D perhaps TRBD1 or TRBD2 (5 bases each). Trimming shortened V by 3 bases and J by 5 bases, and 10 bases separated the two germline ends. This CDR3 comprises 12 residues. From germline, CDR1 is SQVTM and CDR2 ANQGSEA. This chain's CDR3 is CSVEVGTETQYF. The CDR3, as DNA: TGCAGCGTTGAGGTGGGGACGGAGACCCAGTACTTC.

This clonotype appeared a few times. This rearrangement joins TRBV5-1 to TRBJ2-3, with 10 bases lining up with TRBD2. The CDR3 spans 15 residues. The V gene's germline CDR1 is SGHRS and CDR2 YFSETQ. Germline trimming cut 4 bases from V and 4 bases from J; bases unmatched to any gene: 6. The CDR3 nucleotides are TGCGCCAGCAGCGATCTAGCGGGGGTCGCAGATACGCAGTATTTT. This gives the protein CASSDLAGVADTQYF.

This clonotype was found a few times. The chain is built from TRBV7-3 and TRBJ1-1; 10 bases are a match to TRBD1. CDR1 and CDR2 from the germline V gene are SGHTA and FQGTGA. This CDR3 is 14 amino acids long. With 1 base clipped from V and 6 bases from J, the junction kept 2 bases outside the gene matches. The CDR3 coding sequence is TGTGCCAGCAGCTTAAGACAGGGGGCCGCTGAAGCTTTCTTT. Translated: CASSLRQGAAEAFF.

J is TRBJ2-5 and V is TRBV6-6; tentatively, D is TRBD1 (6 bases). CDR1 is MNHNY and CDR2 is SVGAGI in the germline V gene (reference sequence). V lost 7 bases and J lost 6, with 12 bases in between. The CDR3 extends over 12 amino acids. In DNA, the CDR3 is TGTGCCAGCACCCCAGACAGGCAGACCCAGTACTTC. Protein sequence: CASTPDRQTQYF.

The rearrangement uses TRBV7-7 and TRBJ2-5; D is undetermined. Deletions cut 5 bases from V and 10 bases from J, with 20 bases between. This CDR3 region has 14 residues. CDR1 and CDR2 (germline): SSHAT, FNYEAQ (reference sequence). As DNA, the CDR3 is TGTGCCAGCAGCCTAGACGGGTTATTGGGAAACCAGTACTTC. Translated, it gives CASSLDGLLGNQYF.

This clonotype has more than one count but fewer than ten. The CDR3 region has the DNA TGTGCCAGCAGTTCGCCAGGCTACTCCGAAAAACTGTTTTTT. This gives the protein CASSSPGYSEKLFF. The V gene is TRBV28, the J gene TRBJ1-4, with D hard to call. The V and J ends lost 4 bases and 8 bases respectively, with 14 bases between them. This CDR3 region has 14 residues. CDR1 is MDHEN, CDR2 SYDVKM, per germline.

This clonotype was seen repeatedly, ten times or more. The V call is TRBV7-3, the J call TRBJ2-3; D possibly corresponds to TRBD2 (5 bases). There are 14 residues in the CDR3. V was trimmed by 5 bases and J by 6 bases, leaving 15 bases between them. The V gene's germline CDR1 is SGHTA and CDR2 FQGTGA. The CDR3, as DNA: TGTGCCAGCAGCCGGACCAGTCGGAGGGATACGCAGTATTTT. Amino acid sequence: CASSRTSRRDTQYF.